The T cell receptor (beta chain) described here comes from a study of OX40 agonist ivuxolimab in advanced cancers. Study results and caveats: At doses 0.1 to 3.0 mg/kg, CD4+ and CD8+ clones expanded. Some of the lowest clonal expansion was seen in partial responders at 0.1-3.0 mg/kg.

Clones were sequenced by immunoSEQ multiplex PCR, and TCRdb holds only the in-frame ones, with some missing. The sample comprises around 94,000 clones, around 90% of which are singletons, and about 3% rests with the top ten. Comments on this clone: What it binds is unknown.

Baseline was the first blood sampling point, followed by cycle 4 day 1 and cycle 7 day 1. Germline loops: CDR1 LGHNA, CDR2 YNFKEQ. The V and J ends lost 1 base and 3 bases respectively, with 11 bases between them. The CDR3 is made up of 15 amino acids. The source is an adult with an advanced solid tumor such as melanoma, head and neck, liver or kidney cancer. J is TRBJ2-3 and V is TRBV4-2; D remains ambiguous. The sequenced sample was CD4+ or CD8+ T cells sorted from blood, obtained in a trial of the OX40 agonist ivuxolimab. The CDR3 loop reads CASSQGVASTDTQYF. In nucleotides, the CDR3 is TGTGCCAGCAGCCAAGGGGTGGCTAGTACAGATACGCAGTATTTT.